This T cell receptor (beta chain) is from a study of cytomegalovirus exposure and HLA in healthy donors. General observations from the study: Highly shared sequence variants in one cluster were likely a sequencing artifact. Among the CMV-associated chains, three were confirmed in vitro as specific for CMV antigens.

The V gene's germline CDR1 is SGHRS and CDR2 YFSETQ. V shed 0 bases and J shed 6 bases, with 7 bases lying between them. The CDR3 length is 13 residues. This clone was counted a few times. The target antigen is unknown. With 60 Vbeta and 13 Jbeta primers, the PCR was carried out. The protocol was immunoSEQ multiplex PCR, while the TCRdb copy is restricted to in-frame clones and leaves out a portion. The table records about 150,000 clones, around a tenth of them present only once. This sequence was found in a male donor in good health and CMV-seronegative. Sequenced input: PBMCs. The chain employs TRBV5-1 and TRBJ2-1; D may be TRBD2 (5 bases). For the CDR3, the DNA is TGCGCCAGCAGCTTGGGAGGGTTCAATGAGCAGTTCTTC. Translating gives CASSLGGFNEQFF.